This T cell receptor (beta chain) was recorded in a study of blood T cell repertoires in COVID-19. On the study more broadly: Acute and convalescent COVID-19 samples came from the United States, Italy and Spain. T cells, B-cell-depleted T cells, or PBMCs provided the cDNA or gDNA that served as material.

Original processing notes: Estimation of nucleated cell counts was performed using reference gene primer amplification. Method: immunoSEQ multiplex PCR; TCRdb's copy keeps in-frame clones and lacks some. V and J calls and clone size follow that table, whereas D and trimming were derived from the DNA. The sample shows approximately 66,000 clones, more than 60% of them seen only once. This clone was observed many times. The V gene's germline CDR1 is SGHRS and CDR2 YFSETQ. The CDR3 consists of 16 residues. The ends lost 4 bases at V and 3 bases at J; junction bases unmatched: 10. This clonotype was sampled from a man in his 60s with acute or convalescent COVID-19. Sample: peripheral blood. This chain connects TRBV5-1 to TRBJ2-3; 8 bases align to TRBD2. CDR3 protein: CASSLGLALRTDTQYF. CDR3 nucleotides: TGCGCCAGCAGCCTTGGACTAGCACTGAGGACAGATACGCAGTATTTT.